The clone carrying this T cell receptor beta chain was seen once. These data come from a study of T cells after somatic rescue of genetic block. Here immunoSEQ multiplex PCR was the method, and the copy in TCRdb shows in-frame clones only, minus some. The table lists tens of thousands of clones, approximately 90% of them singletons. Germline values: CDR1 SGDLS, CDR2 YYNGEE. The CDR3 consists of 16 residues. Trimming removed 3 bases from V and 0 bases from J, with 12 bases in between. The TCR was taken from a woman aged 18-30 years. The rearrangement joins TRBV9 to TRBJ2-2, with D tentatively TRBD1 or TRBD2 (5 bases each). The sequenced sample consisted of peripheral blood mononuclear cells (PBMCs). CDR3 bases: TGTGCCAGCAGCGGAGGGGCAGGGTCGAACACCGGGGAGCTGTTTTTT. This gives the protein CASSGGAGSNTGELFF.